This section outlines one T cell receptor beta chain sequence together with its context. Antigen specificity is unknown. This sample stems from a study of cytomegalovirus exposure and HLA in healthy donors. Overall study context: Among 150 million to 200 million T cells, an earlier analysis found roughly 110 million unique TCR beta sequences. Study results and caveats: The study carried out a later analysis of TCR beta sequences. It associated around 17,000 of them with specific HLA alleles at a false discovery rate of 0.05. Reported results showed that the classifier diagnosed cytomegalovirus status with high specificity and sensitivity.

Unrecorded immune exposure was likely among donors, who were nominally healthy when sampled. The PCR used 60 Vbeta and 13 Jbeta primers. Here immunoSEQ multiplex PCR was the method, and the copy in TCRdb shows in-frame clones only, minus some. The table shows 100,000 or so clones, with about 83% occurring only once. V was pared by 5 bases and J by 3 bases, with 17 bases between. CDR1 and CDR2 from the germline V gene are SNHLY and FYNNEI. CDR3 length: 15 residues. The sequence derives from a female donor in good health and CMV-seropositive. Sample: PBMCs. The chain couples TRBV2 to TRBJ2-7, with D tentatively TRBD1 (5 bases). This CDR3 reads CASSQGQDVYYEQYF. In DNA form, the CDR3 reads TGTGCCAGCAGTCAGGGCCAAGACGTGTACTACGAGCAGTACTTC.